The rows below give T cell receptor beta chains drawn from one sample of a study of blood T cell repertoires in COVID-19. Using immunoSEQ multiplex PCR, the repertoire was profiled, and TCRdb retains in-frame clones only, with some absent. The data show some 74,000 clones, roughly 80% seen once. The sequenced material came from peripheral blood. These receptors were obtained from a woman aged 80 or over with active or convalescent COVID-19. The CDR3 runs from the conserved cysteine through the conserved F or W. The order of the fields is V gene, clone size, J gene, D gene, CDR3 protein, CDR3 DNA. A D gene is named only where the DNA matches it firmly. Some rows have no size entry. The others give once, few or many, or a class for an expanded clone.

V: TRBV4-3; size: .; J: TRBJ2-3; D: TRBD2; CDR3: CASSQDARLAGTDTQYF; DNA: TGCGCCAGCAGCCAAGATGCGAGACTAGCGGGCACAGATACGCAGTATTTT
V: TRBV19; size: .; J: TRBJ1-1; D: .; CDR3: CATTLSPGLYVGAEAFF; DNA: TGTGCCACCACATTAAGTCCGGGACTCTATGTGGGCGCTGAAGCTTTCTTT
V: TRBV7-9; size: .; J: TRBJ1-3; D: .; CDR3: CASSPRAGNSGNTIYF; DNA: TGTGCCAGCAGCCCCAGAGCGGGGAATTCTGGAAACACCATATATTTT
V: TRBV19; size: .; J: TRBJ2-7; D: .; CDR3: CASSIARGYEQYF; DNA: TGTGCCAGTAGTATAGCCAGGGGTTACGAGCAGTACTTC
V: TRBV2; size: .; J: TRBJ2-1; D: TRBD2; CDR3: CASTKRTSEVYEQFF; DNA: TGTGCCAGCACCAAAAGGACTAGCGAGGTATATGAGCAGTTCTTC
V: TRBV10-1; size: .; J: TRBJ2-3; D: .; CDR3: CATGPGVGDTQYF; DNA: TGCGCCACCGGGCCGGGAGTCGGAGATACGCAGTATTTT
V: TRBV5-1; size: .; J: TRBJ2-7; D: .; CDR3: CASSYGFPSYEQYF; DNA: TGCGCCAGCAGCTACGGGTTCCCCTCCTACGAGCAGTACTTC
V: TRBV11-3; size: .; J: TRBJ2-2; D: .; CDR3: CASTLTANTGELFF; DNA: TGTGCCAGCACCCTGACAGCGAACACCGGGGAGCTGTTTTTT
V: TRBV19; size: .; J: TRBJ2-3; D: TRBD2; CDR3: CASSTRLAGGDTQYF; DNA: TGTGCCAGTAGTACACGACTAGCGGGGGGGGATACGCAGTATTTT
V: TRBV10-3; size: .; J: TRBJ2-3; D: .; CDR3: CAINTDSQGVTDTQYF; DNA: TGTGCCATCAATACGGACAGCCAAGGAGTTACAGATACGCAGTATTTT
V: TRBV28; size: .; J: TRBJ1-5; D: TRBD1; CDR3: CASRNRGIGSNQPQHF; DNA: TGTGCCAGCAGGAACAGGGGGATCGGAAGCAATCAGCCCCAGCATTTT
V: TRBV11-2; size: .; J: TRBJ2-5; D: TRBD1; CDR3: CASSLDRTGETQYF; DNA: TGTGCCAGCAGCTTAGATCGGACAGGAGAGACCCAGTACTTC
V: TRBV7-2; size: .; J: TRBJ2-2; D: TRBD1; CDR3: CASGDRGRLDTGELFF; DNA: TGTGCCAGCGGTGACAGGGGGCGCTTGGACACCGGGGAGCTGTTTTTT
V: TRBV2; size: .; J: TRBJ2-2; D: TRBD2; CDR3: CATTRDGGGVDTGELFF; DNA: TGCGCCACCACCAGGGACGGGGGGGGAGTGGACACCGGGGAGCTGTTTTTT
V: TRBV11-2; size: .; J: TRBJ2-7; D: .; CDR3: CASSYDRSTYEQYF; DNA: TGTGCCAGCAGTTACGACAGGAGCACCTACGAGCAGTACTTC
V: TRBV6-5; size: once; J: TRBJ2-5; D: TRBD1; CDR3: CASSPDRGQETQYF; DNA: TGTGCCAGCAGCCCCGACAGGGGCCAAGAGACCCAGTACTTC
V: TRBV28; size: .; J: TRBJ2-3; D: .; CDR3: CASSFSSTLASDTQYF; DNA: TGTGCCAGCAGTTTTTCTAGTACTCTAGCCTCCGATACGCAGTATTTT
V: TRBV7-2; size: .; J: TRBJ2-3; D: TRBD2; CDR3: CASSLFQRGGGGGTDTQYF; DNA: TGTGCCAGCAGCTTATTTCAGCGGGGGGGCGGTGGTGGCACAGATACGCAGTATTTT
V: TRBV11-1; size: .; J: TRBJ2-2; D: TRBD1; CDR3: CASSLGGTGNTGELFF; DNA: TGTGCCAGCAGCTTAGGGGGGACAGGGAACACCGGGGAGCTGTTTTTT
V: TRBV12-5; size: .; J: TRBJ1-5; D: TRBD1; CDR3: CASGRAFGQDSNQPQHF; DNA: TGTGCTAGTGGTCGGGCTTTCGGACAGGATAGCAATCAGCCCCAGCATTTT
V: TRBV28; size: .; J: TRBJ2-2; D: .; CDR3: CASSNRVPGELFF; DNA: TGTGCCAGCAGTAACAGGGTCCCCGGGGAGCTGTTTTTT
V: TRBV5-1; size: .; J: TRBJ1-5; D: .; CDR3: CASSLARGQPQHF; DNA: TGCGCCAGCAGCTTGGCAAGGGGTCAGCCCCAGCATTTT
V: TRBV7-2; size: .; J: TRBJ2-5; D: TRBD2; CDR3: CASSLNGGARETQYF; DNA: TGTGCCAGCAGTTTAAACGGGGGGGCTCGGGAGACCCAGTACTTC